This TCR beta chain appears in the sequencing data of a study of T cells in Graves' hyperthyroidism and ophthalmopathy. Researchers took RNA transcripts and amplified the TCR beta CDR3 regions from them. A set of HTBI primers served as the primers for a first-round RT-PCR of the TCR CDR3. From the multiplex PCR reads, TCRdb called clonotypes with MiXCR, one entry per CDR3 protein. The sample lists fewer than 450,000 distinct CDR3 sequences, approximately 18% occurring once. Trimming pared 1 base from V and 4 bases from J, leaving 21 bases between. The CDR3 consists of 18 residues. Uncontrolled infection, other autoimmune disease, pregnancy and lactation each barred patients from inclusion. Clinical symptoms, serum thyroxine, TRAb, thyroid ultrasound and orbital computed tomography established diagnosis.

The sequence came from a woman aged 25 to 39 with Graves' hyperthyroidism that later progressed to Graves' ophthalmopathy. The sample comprised blood. This chain uses TRBV12-3 or TRBV12-4 with TRBJ2-3; the D is unclear. CDR3 loop: CASSLEGSYGVFSDTQYF. In nucleotides, the CDR3 is TGTGCCAGCAGTTTAGAGGGCAGCTACGGAGTGTTCTCAGATACGCAGTATTTT.